Listed here are 26 T cell receptor beta chains from one sample, sequenced in a study of blood T cell repertoires in COVID-19. The table came from immunoSEQ multiplex PCR; TCRdb's copy has only in-frame clones and leaves some out. The sample carries 200,000 to 300,000 clones, over 80% recorded once. Material for sequencing was peripheral blood. The receptors were sampled from a woman aged 55-75 years with active or convalescent COVID-19.

The rearrangement joins TRBV2 to TRBJ1-2; no definite D call. The V gene's germline CDR1 is SNHLY and CDR2 FYNNEI. The length of the CDR3 is 13 residues. Trimming took off 2 bases at V and 6 bases at J, with 10 bases between the two ends. The CDR3 DNA is TGTGCCAGCAGTGAAAACCAAGAGCATGGCTACACCTTC. Translated: CASSENQEHGYTF.

V is TRBV11-3 and J is TRBJ1-2, with D hard to call. Trimming took off 5 bases at V and 3 bases at J, with 13 bases between the two ends. The CDR3 is 14 amino acids. In germline, CDR1 is SGHNT, CDR2 YENEEA. CDR3 DNA sequence: TGTGCCAGCAGCCCGGCCGGCGGGGACTATGGCTACACCTTC. Amino acids: CASSPAGGDYGYTF.

The DNA of the CDR3 is TGTGCCACCAGTGATTTGCAGAGGGAGACCCAGTACTTC. Translating gives CATSDLQRETQYF. The chain employs TRBV24-1 and TRBJ2-5; D unclear. This CDR3 spans 13 amino acids. Germline-derived CDR1 and CDR2 are KGHDR and SFDVKD. Trimming took off 0 bases at V and 5 bases at J, with 6 bases between the two ends.

The chain combines TRBV15 with TRBJ2-4, with a tentative D call TRBD1 (5 bases). Germline V gene lookup returns CDR1 LNHNV and CDR2 YYDKDF (reference sequence). The CDR3 extends over 16 amino acids. The ends were cut back, 0 bases at V and 0 bases at J, with 9 bases in the middle. CDR3 residues: CATSRDGQTAKNIQYF. In DNA, the CDR3 is TGTGCCACCAGCAGAGATGGACAAACAGCCAAAAACATTCAGTACTTC.

This chain uses TRBV5-1 with TRBJ2-2; tentatively, D is TRBD2 (5 bases). The CDR3 covers 14 residues. Trimming shortened V by 2 bases and J by 1 base, and 6 bases separated the two germline ends. Germline V gene sequence: CDR1 SGHRS, CDR2 YFSETQ. The CDR3 region is CASSLGGNTGELFF. The CDR3 DNA reads as TGCGCCAGCAGCTTAGGAGGGAACACCGGGGAGCTGTTTTTT.

The chain is built from TRBV5-8 and TRBJ1-5; 8 positions match TRBD1. Germline V CDR1 and CDR2: SGHTS, YDEGEE. The CDR3 contains 14 residues. V was clipped by 7 bases and J by 5 bases; unmatched bases: 8. The CDR3 region is CASGGQGGDQPQHF. As DNA, the CDR3 is TGTGCCAGCGGAGGACAGGGTGGAGATCAGCCCCAGCATTTT.

This clone was observed many times. The genes are TRBV27 and TRBJ2-3; 8 bases are a match to TRBD2. The V gene's germline CDR1 is MNHEY and CDR2 SMNVEV (reference sequence). This CDR3 is built from 17 residues. With V trimmed by 5 bases and J by 0 bases, 10 bases remained unmatched. CDR3 protein: CASSLWSGGASTDTQYF. Written as DNA, the CDR3 is TGTGCCAGCAGTCTCTGGAGCGGGGGAGCTAGCACAGATACGCAGTATTTT.

The gene calls are TRBV28 and TRBJ1-1; TRBD1 agrees at 7 bases. The J segment lost 1 base and the V segment lost 6 bases, leaving 8 bases of the junction unmatched. CDR1 MDHEN and CDR2 SYDVKM come from the germline V gene. CDR3 length equals 15 residues. The CDR3 DNA follows: TGTGCCAGCAGCCCCCGGGGACAGCCGAACACTGAAGCTTTCTTT. As protein: CASSPRGQPNTEAFF. The whole variable domain, filled in from reference TRBV28 and TRBJ1-1, reads DVKVTQSSRYLVKRTGEKVFLECVQDMDHENMFWYRQDPGLGLRLIYFSYDVKMKEKGDIPEGYSVSREKKERFSLILESASTNQTSMYLCASSPRGQPNTEAFFGQGTRLTVV.

Concerning this clone: Other DNA sequences of this sample code for an identical CDR3. The genes are TRBV28 and TRBJ2-2; TRBD1 aligns across 7 bases. The CDR3 is 16 residues long. CDR1 is MDHEN, CDR2 SYDVKM, per germline. Germline trimming cut 3 bases from V and 2 bases from J; bases unmatched to any gene: 6. The CDR3 loop is CASSFLGTANTGELFF. The CDR3 DNA is TGTGCCAGCAGTTTCCTCGGGACAGCCAACACCGGGGAGCTGTTTTTT.

The chain employs TRBV6-5 and TRBJ1-6, with a possible D match to TRBD1 (5 bases). V lost 5 bases and J 3 bases, leaving 11 bases between the germline ends. Germline CDR1 reads MNHEY; CDR2 reads SVGAGI. This CDR3 has 15 amino acids. Written as DNA, the CDR3 is TGTGCCAGCAGTCCTGGACACGGCTATAATTCACCCCTCCACTTT. It translates to CASSPGHGYNSPLHF.

The chain combines TRBV4-1 with TRBJ2-2; 10 bases are shared with TRBD2. Germline trimming cut 4 bases from V and 3 bases from J; bases unmatched to any gene: 8. Germline assignment: CDR1 MGHRA and CDR2 YSYEKL. The CDR3 has 17 residues. The CDR3 DNA follows: TGCGCCAGCAGCCCTCCCCTAGCGGGAGCGCACACCGGGGAGCTGTTTTTT. It codes for CASSPPLAGAHTGELFF.

The V gene is TRBV9, the J gene TRBJ2-2; no definite D call. Germline assignment: CDR1 SGDLS and CDR2 YYNGEE. The CDR3 has 16 amino acids. Trimming pared 0 bases from V and 0 bases from J, leaving 9 bases between. CDR3 DNA sequence: TGTGCCAGCAGCGTAGGAGAGACTCCGAACACCGGGGAGCTGTTTTTT. It specifies CASSVGETPNTGELFF.

The V and J genes are TRBV30 and TRBJ1-1; tentative D call: TRBD1 (6 bases). Between the trimmed V and J ends, which lost 3 bases and 8 bases, there was a span of 13 bases. From germline, CDR1 is GTSNPN and CDR2 SVGIG (reference sequence). CDR3 length: 12 residues. For the CDR3, the DNA is TGTGCCTGGAGAAATGAGGACAGAGAAGCTTTCTTT. This sequence encodes CAWRNEDREAFF. The entire variable domain, with the rest obtained from reference TRBV30 and TRBJ1-1, is as follows: SQTIHQWPATLVQPVGSPLSLECTVEGTSNPNLYWYRQAAGRGLQLLFYSVGIGQISSEVPQNLSASRPQDRQFILSSKKLLLSDSGFYLCAWRNEDREAFFGQGTRLTVV.

The chain is built from TRBV4-1 and TRBJ1-3, with D hard to call. The length of the CDR3 is 14 residues. Germline CDR1 is MGHRA and CDR2 is YSYEKL. V shed 3 bases and J shed 9 bases, with 15 bases lying between them. The CDR3 loop reads CASSQREPEGTIYF. The CDR3 DNA is TGCGCCAGCAGCCAGCGGGAGCCGGAGGGCACCATATATTTT.

This chain joins TRBV7-6 and TRBJ2-3; 10 nucleotides match TRBD1. The CDR3 extends over 15 amino acids. V was pared by 3 bases and J by 4 bases, with 4 bases of the junction left unmatched. Germline-derived CDR1 and CDR2 are SGHVS and FNYEAQ. The CDR3 DNA reads as TGTGCCAGCAGCTTGGGACAGGGGATTCCAGATACGCAGTATTTT. This translates into CASSLGQGIPDTQYF.

This clone was counted once. The chain carries TRBV11-2 and TRBJ2-7; D is unclear. This CDR3 spans 11 amino acids. Germline loops: CDR1 SGHAT, CDR2 FQNNGV. Trimming left V 5 bases short and J 4 bases short, with 6 bases between. In DNA, the CDR3 is TGTGCCAGCAGCGGTCAGTACGAGCAGTACTTC. This codes for CASSGQYEQYF.

The sample holds one count of this clone. V is TRBV7-8 and J is TRBJ2-3, with 9 bases matching TRBD2. The ends lost 0 bases at V and 1 base at J; junction bases unmatched: 17. The CDR3 contains 21 residues. Germline assignment: CDR1 SGHVS and CDR2 FQNEAQ. The CDR3 loop reads CASSLAPPPAGGTTGTDTQYF. CDR3 nucleotide sequence: TGTGCCAGCAGCTTAGCGCCCCCCCCAGCGGGAGGCACTACTGGCACAGATACGCAGTATTTT.

This rearrangement joins TRBV7-6 to TRBJ1-3, with a possible D match to TRBD1 (5 bases). The CDR3 contains 16 residues. Trimming left V 5 bases short and J 0 bases short, with 14 bases between. Germline CDR1 SGHVS, CDR2 FNYEAQ. CDR3 DNA: TGTGCCAGCAGCCCAGGGCCCGGTTACTCTGGAAACACCATATATTTT. It yields the protein CASSPGPGYSGNTIYF.

The chain couples TRBV28 to TRBJ2-3; D possibly corresponds to TRBD2 (6 bases). CDR3 length equals 14 residues. Between the trimmed V and J ends, which lost 4 bases and 1 base, there was a span of 9 bases. Germline loops: CDR1 MDHEN, CDR2 SYDVKM. The chain's CDR3 is CASSSAGRTDTQYF. Written as DNA, the CDR3 is TGTGCCAGCAGTTCTGCGGGGCGCACAGATACGCAGTATTTT.

The rearrangement uses TRBV6-5 and TRBJ2-2; 7 bases match TRBD2. The V and J ends lost 2 bases and 0 bases, in that order; junction bases with no gene match: 0. Germline V gene sequence: CDR1 MNHEY, CDR2 SVGAGI. The CDR3 extends over 15 amino acids. DNA of the CDR3: TGTGCCAGCAGTTACCGGGGGGCGAACACCGGGGAGCTGTTTTTT. Amino acids: CASSYRGANTGELFF.

This clone was detected only a few times. The rearrangement uses TRBV5-1 and TRBJ2-3, with a weak D call TRBD1 (5 bases). CDR3 length: 12 amino acids. V lost 6 bases and J 6 bases, leaving 11 bases between the germline ends. Germline V lookup: CDR1 SGHRS, CDR2 YFSETQ. As DNA, the CDR3 is TGCGCCAGCACCTCACAGGTGGATACGCAGTATTTT. Its protein is CASTSQVDTQYF.

This clone was detected once. As DNA, the CDR3 is TGTGCCAGCAGCCACCTAGCGGGGGACAGCCTAAACAATGAGCAGTTCTTC. Translation gives CASSHLAGDSLNNEQFF. V gene TRBV4-2 combines with J gene TRBJ2-1; 10 positions match TRBD2. The ends lost 3 bases at V and 5 bases at J; junction bases unmatched: 10. The CDR3 spans 17 residues. Germline-derived CDR1 and CDR2 are LGHNA and YNFKEQ.

V gene TRBV5-1 combines with J gene TRBJ1-2, with D tentatively TRBD1 (6 bases). V was shortened by 2 bases and J by 8 bases, with 16 bases between the two germline ends. CDR3 length: 14 residues. Germline V gives CDR1 SGHRS, CDR2 YFSETQ. The CDR3 DNA follows: TGCGCCAGCAGCTTTGATGGGGGCCTGCTCGGCTACACCTTC. Translation gives CASSFDGGLLGYTF.

The table lists this clone with many counts. The genes are TRBV29-1 and TRBJ2-3; 14 bases agree with TRBD2. This CDR3 contains 14 residues. The trim removed 6 bases at V and 6 bases at J, leaving 5 bases unmatched. CDR1 and CDR2 (germline): SQVTM, ANQGSEA. This CDR3 is CSVTTSGRVDTQYF. The CDR3 DNA reads TGCAGCGTCACGACTAGCGGGAGGGTCGATACGCAGTATTTT.

CDR3 region: CASSQGGRGNTIYF. CDR3 coding DNA: TGCGCCAGCAGCCAGGGCGGCCGGGGAAACACCATATATTTT. This chain uses TRBV5-1 with TRBJ1-3; D might be TRBD1 (5 bases). Deletions cut 4 bases from V and 4 bases from J, with 12 bases between. Germline assignment: CDR1 SGHRS and CDR2 YFSETQ. The CDR3 is 14 residues long.

The chain is built from TRBV15 and TRBJ1-4, with D possibly being TRBD1 (6 bases). The CDR3 is made up of 15 amino acids. Germline values: CDR1 LNHNV, CDR2 YYDKDF (reference sequence). The V and J ends lost 0 bases and 4 bases respectively, with 9 bases between them. DNA for the CDR3: TGTGCCACCAGCAGAGAGACAGGCCTTAATGAAAAACTGTTTTTT. This gives the protein CATSRETGLNEKLFF.